The 21 T cell receptor beta chains listed next were all sequenced from one sample in a study of blood T cell repertoires in COVID-19. The table came from immunoSEQ multiplex PCR; TCRdb's copy has only in-frame clones and leaves some out. The sample consists of approximately 270,000 clones, over 75% of them appearing once. The sequencing input was peripheral blood. The receptors shown here come from a human donor with COVID-19, enrolled during active disease. The donor label of this sample is uncertain.

This chain uses TRBV10-3 with TRBJ2-7; tentatively, D is TRBD2 (5 bases). Trimming left V 4 bases short and J 4 bases short, with 14 bases between. This CDR3 is 14 amino acids long. Germline V CDR1 and CDR2: ENHRY, SYGVKD. Written as DNA, the CDR3 is TGTGCCATCAGTGGGACTCCCAGCAGGTACGAGCAGTACTTC. Its translation is CAISGTPSRYEQYF.

The chain combines TRBV10-2 with TRBJ1-5; TRBD1 matches 7 bases. The CDR3 sequence is 15 residues long. V lost 3 bases, J lost 4 bases, and 6 bases stayed unmatched. The germline V gene encodes CDR1 WSHSY and CDR2 SAAADI. This CDR3 reads CASSDLPRGNQPQHF. In DNA form, the CDR3 reads TGCGCCAGCAGTGACCTCCCCAGGGGGAATCAGCCCCAGCATTTT.

There are many counts of this clone. Different DNA sequences within this sample yield the same CDR3. The V call is TRBV30, the J call TRBJ1-1, with D maybe TRBD1 (5 bases). With 3 bases removed from V and 6 bases from J, the gap between germline ends came to 8 bases. The length of the CDR3 is 11 residues. The germline gives CDR1 GTSNPN, CDR2 SVGIG (reference sequence). CDR3 sequence reads: CAWREGPEAFF. The CDR3 nucleotides are TGTGCCTGGAGGGAGGGGCCTGAAGCTTTCTTT. Together with reference TRBV30 and TRBJ1-1, the CDR3 gives the full variable domain: SQTIHQWPATLVQPVGSPLSLECTVEGTSNPNLYWYRQAAGRGLQLLFYSVGIGQISSEVPQNLSASRPQDRQFILSSKKLLLSDSGFYLCAWREGPEAFFGQGTRLTVV.

This clone was counted a single time. The chain joins TRBV3-1 (or the pseudogene TRBV3-2) to TRBJ1-1; D gene uncertain. The CDR3 contains 14 residues. Germline V gene data show CDR1 as LGHDT and CDR2 as YNNKEL (reference sequence). The V end lost 4 bases, the J end lost 6 bases, and 15 bases lay between the germline ends. CDR3 sequence: CASSLFGERAEAFF. In DNA form, the CDR3 reads TGTGCCAGCAGCCTATTCGGGGAGAGAGCTGAAGCTTTCTTT.

This sequence joins TRBV19 and TRBJ2-3; 12 bases align to TRBD2. This CDR3 is built from 16 residues. CDR1 is LNHDA, CDR2 SQIVND, per germline (reference sequence). V trimming: 5 bases; J trimming: 6 bases; junction bases outside the gene matches: 9. The CDR3 protein is CASSPKTSGGGDTQYF. The CDR3 DNA reads as TGTGCCAGTAGTCCCAAGACTAGCGGGGGAGGGGATACGCAGTATTTT. Filled out from reference TRBV19 and TRBJ2-3, the complete variable domain reads DGGITQSPKYLFRKEGQNVTLSCEQNLNHDAMYWYRQDPGQGLRLIYYSQIVNDFQKGDIAEGYSVSREKKESFPLTVTSAQKNPTAFYLCASSPKTSGGGDTQYFGPGTRLTVL.

The chain employs TRBV6-4 and TRBJ1-2, with D maybe TRBD1 (6 bases). The CDR3 sequence is 13 residues long. CDR1 MRHNA and CDR2 SNTAGT come from the germline V gene. V lost 4 bases and J lost 7, with 13 bases in between. The CDR3 DNA is TGTGCCAGCAGTGCCGAAGGGGGGGGTGGCTACACCTTC. Its translation: CASSAEGGGGYTF.

The genes are TRBV30 and TRBJ2-1; D call uncertain. CDR1 GTSNPN and CDR2 SVGIG come from the germline V gene (reference sequence). The V gene lost 6 bases and the J gene lost 8 bases, with 11 bases spanning the gap. This CDR3 contains 11 residues. CDR3 sequence reads: CACHSLDEQFF. The CDR3 DNA reads as TGTGCCTGCCACTCCCTTGATGAGCAGTTCTTC.

The V and J genes are TRBV29-1 and TRBJ2-3; D is possibly TRBD1 (6 bases). Trimming cost V 6 bases and J 2 bases, with 15 bases left between them. This CDR3 comprises 14 residues. Looked up from germline, CDR1 is SQVTM and CDR2 is ANQGSEA. The CDR3 loop reads CSVAYTGPTDTQYF. DNA of the CDR3: TGCAGCGTCGCCTATACAGGGCCCACAGATACGCAGTATTTT.

This chain uses TRBV6-1 with TRBJ1-2, with unresolved D. This CDR3 region has 16 residues. Germline V gives CDR1 MNHNS, CDR2 SASEGT. Trimming removed 1 base at V and 3 bases at J, with 15 bases between. This chain's CDR3 is CASSEGTPRGYYGYTF. DNA of the CDR3: TGTGCCAGCAGTGAAGGGACGCCGCGCGGGTACTATGGCTACACCTTC.

This clone has a single count. This rearrangement joins TRBV3-1 (or the pseudogene TRBV3-2) to TRBJ1-1; D is possibly TRBD1 (6 bases). This CDR3 has 15 residues. Trimming removed 4 bases from V and 3 bases from J, with 15 bases in between. CDR1 and CDR2 (germline): LGHDT, YNNKEL (reference sequence). The CDR3 region has the DNA TGTGCCAGCAGCCCCCGAGCAGGGGCGGACACTGAAGCTTTCTTT. Amino acids: CASSPRAGADTEAFF.

This clone is a singleton in its sample. The V and J genes are TRBV6-6 and TRBJ1-1; 9 bases match TRBD1. The germline CDR1 and CDR2 sequences are MNHNY and SVGAGI (reference sequence). With V trimmed by 5 bases and J by 1 base, 5 bases remained unmatched. The CDR3 consists of 15 residues. The CDR3 is CASSPDRGPNTEAFF. DNA for the CDR3: TGTGCCAGCAGTCCGGACAGGGGCCCGAACACTGAAGCTTTCTTT.

In this sample, this clone turned up a few times. The chain joins TRBV7-8 to TRBJ2-1; 12 nucleotides line up with TRBD2. The CDR3 has 16 residues. The germline CDR1 and CDR2 sequences are SGHVS and FQNEAQ. V dropped 5 bases and J dropped 6; count of bases not matched to a gene: 8. The CDR3 nucleotides read TGTGCCAGCAGCGTCCGACTAGCGGGAGTTGCCAATGAGCAGTTCTTC. This gives the protein CASSVRLAGVANEQFF.

The gene calls are TRBV6-2 or TRBV6-3 and TRBJ2-3; 7 positions agree with TRBD1. V was clipped by 2 bases and J by 10 bases; unmatched bases: 9. The CDR3 spans 14 residues. Germline V CDR1 and CDR2: MNHEY, SVGEGT. In DNA, the CDR3 is TGTGCCAGCAGTTACCCAACAGGGGATTGGGCGCAGTATTTT. Its translation is CASSYPTGDWAQYF.

This chain connects TRBV30 to TRBJ1-1; D possibly corresponds to TRBD1 (5 bases). The CDR3 length is 15 residues. CDR1 and CDR2 (germline): GTSNPN, SVGIG (reference sequence). Trimming shortened V by 0 bases and J by 0 bases, and 11 bases separated the two germline ends. CDR3 DNA sequence: TGTGCCTGGAGTGTACGGGAGGGGCTGAACACTGAAGCTTTCTTT. It yields the protein CAWSVREGLNTEAFF. Filled out from reference TRBV30 and TRBJ1-1, the complete variable domain reads SQTIHQWPATLVQPVGSPLSLECTVEGTSNPNLYWYRQAAGRGLQLLFYSVGIGQISSEVPQNLSASRPQDRQFILSSKKLLLSDSGFYLCAWSVREGLNTEAFFGQGTRLTVV.

The chain carries TRBV5-5 and TRBJ1-1; possible D gene TRBD1, 6 bases. CDR1 is SGHKS, CDR2 YYEKEE, per germline (reference sequence). Trimming took off 1 base at V and 3 bases at J, with 13 bases between the two ends. The CDR3 length is 15 residues. The CDR3 protein is CASSLLDSYDTEAFF. The DNA of the CDR3 is TGTGCCAGCAGCTTGTTGGACAGCTACGACACTGAAGCTTTCTTT. The variable domain in full, with the rest retrieved from reference TRBV5-5 and TRBJ1-1, is DAGVTQSPTHLIKTRGQQVTLRCSPISGHKSVSWYQQVLGQGPQFIFQYYEKEERGRGNFPDRFSARQFPNYSSELNVNALLLGDSALYLCASSLLDSYDTEAFFGQGTRLTVV.

The chain carries TRBV3-1 (or the pseudogene TRBV3-2) and TRBJ1-2, with a possible D match to TRBD1 (5 bases). Germline loops: CDR1 LGHDT, CDR2 YNNKEL (reference sequence). CDR3 length: 14 amino acids. With 6 bases removed from V and 8 bases from J, the gap between germline ends came to 19 bases. The CDR3 DNA sequence: TGTGCCAGCAGTCAGGACACAATCGGCGTAGGCTACACCTTC. Its translation is CASSQDTIGVGYTF.

V usage is TRBV4-2 and J usage is TRBJ2-1; 10 bases are a match to TRBD2. The CDR3 totals 14 residues. Germline assignment: CDR1 LGHNA and CDR2 YNFKEQ. The V gene end was trimmed by 4 bases and the J gene end by 6 bases; junction bases not matched to a gene: 3. The chain's CDR3 is CASSLGLAVNEQFF. Written as DNA, the CDR3 is TGTGCCAGCAGCCTTGGACTAGCGGTCAATGAGCAGTTCTTC.

The rearrangement uses TRBV3-1 (or the pseudogene TRBV3-2) and TRBJ1-4; perhaps TRBD1 as D (5 bases). Germline values: CDR1 LGHDT, CDR2 YNNKEL (reference sequence). The CDR3 spans 15 residues. V was clipped by 0 bases and J by 7 bases, with 12 bases between them. CDR3: CASSQESGGSEKLFF. The CDR3 nucleotides are TGTGCCAGCAGCCAAGAATCCGGGGGGAGTGAAAAACTGTTTTTT.

In its sample, this clone was seen many times. J is TRBJ1-5 and V is TRBV28; unclear D gene. V was clipped by 6 bases and J by 2 bases, with 26 bases between them. The length of the CDR3 is 19 residues. Germline CDR1 and CDR2: MDHEN and SYDVKM. CDR3 protein: CASSPLRVRALGGNQPQHF. CDR3 nucleotide sequence: TGTGCCAGCAGCCCCCTCCGGGTAAGGGCCCTGGGAGGCAATCAGCCCCAGCATTTT. Looking up the rest from reference TRBV28 and TRBJ1-5 gives the full variable domain: DVKVTQSSRYLVKRTGEKVFLECVQDMDHENMFWYRQDPGLGLRLIYFSYDVKMKEKGDIPEGYSVSREKKERFSLILESASTNQTSMYLCASSPLRVRALGGNQPQHFGDGTRLSIL.

The V call is TRBV11-3, the J call TRBJ1-3; no clear D. The germline V gene encodes CDR1 SGHNT and CDR2 YENEEA. The CDR3 contains 16 residues. V gave up 5 bases and J gave up 0 bases, with 14 bases separating them. CDR3 nucleotides: TGTGCCAGCAGCACCGGACCCAGCGGCTCTGGAAACACCATATATTTT. It encodes CASSTGPSGSGNTIYF.

The chain couples TRBV27 to TRBJ2-5; D possibly corresponds to TRBD2 (5 bases). The CDR3 is made up of 13 amino acids. Germline CDR1 reads MNHEY; CDR2 reads SMNVEV (reference sequence). The V end was cut by 6 bases, the J end by 2 bases, with 10 bases between. The CDR3, as DNA: TGTGCCAGCAGGCTGGGGAGACAAGAGACCCAGTACTTC. Residues: CASRLGRQETQYF.